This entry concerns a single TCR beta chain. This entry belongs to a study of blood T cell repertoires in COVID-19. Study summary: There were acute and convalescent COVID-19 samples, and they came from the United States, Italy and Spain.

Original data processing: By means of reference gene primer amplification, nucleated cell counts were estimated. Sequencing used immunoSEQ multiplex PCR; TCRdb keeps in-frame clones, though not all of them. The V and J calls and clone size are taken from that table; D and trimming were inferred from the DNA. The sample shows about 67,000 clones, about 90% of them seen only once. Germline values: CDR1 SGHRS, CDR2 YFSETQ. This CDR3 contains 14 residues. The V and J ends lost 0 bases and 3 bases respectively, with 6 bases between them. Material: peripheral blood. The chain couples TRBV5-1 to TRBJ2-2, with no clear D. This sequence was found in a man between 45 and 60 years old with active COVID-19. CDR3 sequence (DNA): TGCGCCAGCAGCTTGGTAGAGGACACCGGGGAGCTGTTTTTT. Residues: CASSLVEDTGELFF.